This TCR beta chain is drawn from a study of Tregs in tolerant kidney transplant recipients. Thawed PBMCs were FACS-sorted into unstimulated CD4+CD25+CD127- regulatory T cells, CD4+CD25- non-regulatory cells, CD4 and CD8 cells. The CDR3 totals 15 residues. CDR1 is SGHAT, CDR2 FQDESV, per germline (reference sequence). Trimming cost V 6 bases and J 1 base, with 14 bases left between them. Broader study findings: Some patients' samples used different primers over time, so nucleotide sequences weren't comparable.

About this clone itself: The antigen remains unidentified.

Assay: immunoSEQ multiplex PCR; the TCRdb copy retains only in-frame clones and omits some. The sample holds tens of thousands of clones, under 98% seen once. The chain combines TRBV11-1 with TRBJ2-3; weak D call: TRBD2 (7 bases). This TCR derives from a human donor who received a combined kidney and bone marrow transplant. The source was CD4+ T cells from blood, collected before the transplant. The CDR3 is CASSRRGAGTDTQYF. For the CDR3, the DNA is TGTGCCAGCAGTCGACGGGGGGCAGGCACAGATACGCAGTATTTT.